The present T cell receptor beta chain was sequenced within a study of OX40 agonist ivuxolimab in advanced cancers. Comments on this clone: What it recognizes is unknown.

General study points: Some of the nonresponding patients also showed low levels of normalized T-cell clonal expansion.

The data were produced by immunoSEQ multiplex PCR, yet TCRdb's version contains in-frame clones alone and is incomplete. The repertoire holds some 46,000 clones, with about 94% as singletons. The sampling schedule covered blood at baseline, cycle 4 day 1, and cycle 7 day 1. This clonotype was obtained from an adult with an advanced solid tumor such as melanoma, head and neck, liver or kidney cancer. Sequenced material: CD4+ or CD8+ T cells sorted from blood, taken in a trial of the OX40 agonist ivuxolimab.

This CDR3 is CATSRDRGRLVYEQYF. CDR3 in DNA: TGTGCCACCAGCAGAGATCGAGGGCGTCTAGTCTACGAGCAGTACTTC. V and J are TRBV15 and TRBJ2-7; TRBD2 is a possible D gene (5 bases). This CDR3 spans 16 amino acids. Per the germline V gene, CDR1 is LNHNV and CDR2 is YYDKDF (reference sequence). The germline V and J ends were trimmed by 0 bases and 3 bases, with 15 bases remaining between them.